This paragraph covers one T cell receptor (beta chain) sequence. From germline, CDR1 is PRHDT and CDR2 FYEKMQ (reference sequence). The length of the CDR3 is 14 residues. V was trimmed by 4 bases and J by 5 bases, leaving 13 bases between them. Recovery among Cohort 3 donors was established by two negative PCRs, clearance, or symptom resolution. This entry comes from a study of blood T cell repertoires in COVID-19. The wider study: PBMCs, B-cell-depleted T cells, or T cells were the source of the cDNA or gDNA that made up the material.

How the authors handled the data: By means of reference gene primer amplification, nucleated cell counts were estimated. Sequenced by immunoSEQ multiplex PCR; TCRdb stores in-frame clones only, minus some. That table gives V, J and clone size, and the DNA gave D and trimming. The table lists fewer than 500,000 clones, approximately 92% of them singletons. Material for sequencing was PBMCs or T cells enriched from blood (not recorded which). This receptor was identified in a young man who had recovered from COVID-19. The chain recombines TRBV13 with TRBJ2-3, with D uncertain. CDR3 sequence reads: CASSYPGDVDTQYF. CDR3 bases: TGTGCCAGCAGCTACCCCGGTGATGTAGATACGCAGTATTTT. The whole variable domain, filled in from reference TRBV13 and TRBJ2-3, reads AAGVIQSPRHLIKEKRETATLKCYPIPRHDTVYWYQQGPGQDPQFLISFYEKMQSDKGSIPDRFSAQQFSDYHSELNMSSLELGDSALYFCASSYPGDVDTQYFGPGTRLTVL.